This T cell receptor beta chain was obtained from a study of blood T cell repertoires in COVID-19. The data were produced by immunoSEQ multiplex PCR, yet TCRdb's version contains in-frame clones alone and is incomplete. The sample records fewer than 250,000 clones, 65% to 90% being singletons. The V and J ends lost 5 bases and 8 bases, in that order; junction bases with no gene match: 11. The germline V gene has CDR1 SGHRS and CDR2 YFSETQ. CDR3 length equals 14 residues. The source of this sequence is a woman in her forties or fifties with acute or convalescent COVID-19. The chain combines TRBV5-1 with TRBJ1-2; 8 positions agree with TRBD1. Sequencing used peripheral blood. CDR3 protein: CASRPLGQGNGYTF. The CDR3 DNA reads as TGCGCCAGCAGGCCGTTAGGACAGGGAAACGGCTACACCTTC. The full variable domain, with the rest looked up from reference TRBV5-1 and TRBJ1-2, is KAGVTQTPRYLIKTRGQQVTLSCSPISGHRSVSWYQQTPGQGLQFLFEYFSETQRNKGNFPGRFSGRQFSNSRSEMNVSTLELGDSALYLCASRPLGQGNGYTFGSGTRLTVV.